This T cell receptor (beta chain) comes out of a study of T cells in Graves' hyperthyroidism and ophthalmopathy. Study-level results: Blood samples included most of the expanded thyroid clonotypes exceeding 0.001. A model of 13 V-J features distinguished ophthalmopathy from stable hyperthyroidism. The model predicted ophthalmopathy a median approximately six months before onset.

Aged 18 to 65, the patients had hyperthyroidism that was newly diagnosed and had lasted under 2 months. Amplified TCR beta CDR3 regions derived from RNA transcripts. HTBI primers were employed in a first-round RT-PCR of the TCR CDR3. TCRdb reprocessed the multiplex PCR reads via MiXCR and lists one record per CDR3 protein. The sample lists some 690,000 distinct CDR3 sequences; 15% to 20% were seen once. The CDR3 has 15 residues. The J segment lost 2 bases and the V segment lost 4 bases, leaving 7 bases of the junction unmatched. The germline V gene has CDR1 LNHDA and CDR2 SQIVND (reference sequence). In this sample, this clonotype turned up a few times. Its antigen is as yet unknown.

The chain has TRBV19 and TRBJ2-7, with TRBD1 matching over 8 bases. The clonotype was recovered from a man aged 50-59 years with Graves' hyperthyroidism. Sequenced input: blood. CDR3 in amino acids: CASSTGTGGAYEQYF. The CDR3 DNA reads as TGTGCCAGTAGTACCGGGACAGGAGGGGCCTACGAGCAGTACTTC.